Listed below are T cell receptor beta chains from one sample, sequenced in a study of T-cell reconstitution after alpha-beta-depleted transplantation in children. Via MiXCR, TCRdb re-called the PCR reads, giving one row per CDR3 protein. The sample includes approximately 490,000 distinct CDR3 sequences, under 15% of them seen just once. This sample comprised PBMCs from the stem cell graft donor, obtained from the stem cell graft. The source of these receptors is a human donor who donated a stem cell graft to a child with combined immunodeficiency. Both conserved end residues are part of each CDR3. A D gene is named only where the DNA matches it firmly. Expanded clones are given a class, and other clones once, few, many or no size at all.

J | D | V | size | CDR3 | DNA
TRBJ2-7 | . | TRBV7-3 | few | CASSLTSGGINNEQYF | TGTGCCAGCAGCTTAACGTCGGGTGGGATAAACAACGAGCAGTACTTC
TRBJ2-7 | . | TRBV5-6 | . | CASTLGGHTYEQYF | TGTGCCAGCACCCTCGGGGGGCACACCTACGAGCAGTACTTC
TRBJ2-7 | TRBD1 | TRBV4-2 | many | CASSQASGTGGYEQYF | TGTGCCAGCAGCCAAGCCTCCGGGACAGGGGGGTACGAGCAGTACTTC
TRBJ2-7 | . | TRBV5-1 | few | CASSLVSGFVNEQYF | TGCGCCAGCAGCTTGGTTTCAGGGTTTGTCAACGAGCAGTACTTC
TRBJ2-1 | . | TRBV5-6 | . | CASSLDPWGGNEQFF | TGTGCCAGCAGCTTAGACCCTTGGGGTGGCAATGAGCAGTTCTTC
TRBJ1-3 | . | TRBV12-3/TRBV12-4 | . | CASSFYGPSSGNTIYF | TGTGCCAGCAGCTTTTACGGACCGAGCTCTGGAAACACCATATATTTT
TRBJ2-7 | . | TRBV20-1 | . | CSARDGRPGLGHHEQYF | TGCAGTGCTAGAGACGGAAGACCGGGCCTTGGGCACCACGAGCAGTACTTC
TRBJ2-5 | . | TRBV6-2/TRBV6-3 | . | CASSNPRLKQETQYF | TGTGCCAGCAGCAACCCTAGACTAAAACAAGAGACCCAGTACTTC
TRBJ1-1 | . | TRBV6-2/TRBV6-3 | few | CASSYSRWQPNTEAFF | TGTGCCAGCAGTTACTCGAGATGGCAGCCGAACACTGAAGCTTTCTTT
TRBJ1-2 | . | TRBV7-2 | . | CASSLAPPGKDGYTF | TGTGCCAGCAGCTTAGCCCCTCCAGGGAAAGATGGCTACACCTTC
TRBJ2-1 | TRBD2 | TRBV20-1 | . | CSATIPRLAGVWVYNEQFF | TGCAGTGCTACCATCCCGCGACTAGCGGGAGTGTGGGTTTACAATGAGCAGTTCTTC
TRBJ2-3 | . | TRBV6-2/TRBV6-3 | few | CASSPYWSEAYTDTQYF | TGTGCCAGCAGCCCCTATTGGTCCGAAGCATACACAGATACGCAGTATTTT
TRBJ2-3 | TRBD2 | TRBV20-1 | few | CSARAPGPGRARTDTQYF | TGCAGTGCTAGAGCCCCTGGGCCCGGGAGGGCCCGGACAGATACGCAGTATTTT
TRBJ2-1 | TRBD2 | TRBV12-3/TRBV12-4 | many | CASSFSPGTSDEQFF | TGTGCCAGCAGTTTTTCCCCGGGAACTAGCGATGAGCAGTTCTTC
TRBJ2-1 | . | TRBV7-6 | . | CASSLHDGNNEQFF | TGTGCCAGCAGCCTACATGACGGGAACAATGAGCAGTTCTTC
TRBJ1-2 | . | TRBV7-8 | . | CASTKTGYYGYTF | TGTGCCAGCACCAAGACAGGCTACTATGGCTACACCTTC
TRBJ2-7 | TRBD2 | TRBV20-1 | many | CSARYASGNNEQYF | TGCAGTGCTAGATATGCTAGCGGGAACAACGAGCAGTACTTC
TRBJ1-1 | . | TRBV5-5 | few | CASSLLHRNTEAFF | TGTGCCAGCAGCCTACTCCATCGAAACACTGAAGCTTTCTTT
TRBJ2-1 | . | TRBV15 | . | CATSRDWGQNEQFF | TGTGCCACCAGCAGAGATTGGGGACAAAATGAGCAGTTCTTC
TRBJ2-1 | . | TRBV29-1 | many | CSAKVQINEQFF | TGCAGCGCTAAGGTCCAGATCAATGAGCAGTTCTTC
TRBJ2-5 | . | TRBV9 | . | CASSVGFQETQYF | TGTGCCAGCAGCGTAGGCTTCCAAGAGACCCAGTACTTC
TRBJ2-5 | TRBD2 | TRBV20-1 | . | CSAGRLAGQETQYF | TGCAGTGCTGGCCGACTAGCGGGGCAAGAGACCCAGTACTTC
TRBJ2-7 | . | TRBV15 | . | CATSPGQSPTYEQYF | TGTGCCACCTCGCCAGGGCAATCCCCAACCTACGAGCAGTACTTC
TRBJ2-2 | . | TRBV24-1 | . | CATSDPYLGHTGELFF | TGTGCCACCAGTGATCCTTACCTAGGTCACACCGGGGAGCTGTTTTTT
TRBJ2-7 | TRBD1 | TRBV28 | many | CASNGGQFYEQYF | TGTGCCAGCAATGGGGGACAGTTCTACGAGCAGTACTTC
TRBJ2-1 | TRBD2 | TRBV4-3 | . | CASSHRDLGGGEQFF | TGCGCCAGCAGCCACCGGGACCTAGGCGGGGGTGAGCAGTTCTTC
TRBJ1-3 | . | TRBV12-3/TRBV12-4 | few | CASSWAISGNTIYF | TGTGCCAGCAGTTGGGCCATCTCTGGAAACACCATATATTTT
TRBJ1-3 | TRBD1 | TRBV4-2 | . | CASSQDDRVSGNTIYF | TGTGCCAGCAGCCAAGACGACAGGGTCTCTGGAAACACCATATATTTT
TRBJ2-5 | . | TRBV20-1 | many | CSAPRAAQETQYF | TGCAGTGCTCCGAGGGCGGCCCAAGAGACCCAGTACTTC
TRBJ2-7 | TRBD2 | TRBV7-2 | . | CASSLASLLAGDQNRYEQYF | TGTGCCAGCAGCTTAGCGTCACTTCTAGCGGGAGACCAAAACCGCTACGAGCAGTACTTC
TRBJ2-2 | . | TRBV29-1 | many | CSVVGHPNTGELFF | TGCAGCGTGGTGGGACACCCGAACACCGGGGAGCTGTTTTTT
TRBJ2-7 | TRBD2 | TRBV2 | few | CASRGGGSRSYEQYF | TGTGCCAGCCGGGGCGGGGGAAGTAGGTCCTACGAGCAGTACTTC
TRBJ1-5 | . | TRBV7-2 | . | CASAAELQQPQHF | TGTGCCAGCGCAGCGGAGCTCCAACAGCCCCAGCATTTT
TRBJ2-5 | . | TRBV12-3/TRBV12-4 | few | CASSRGPSVQETQYF | TGTGCCAGCAGCCGCGGTCCTAGCGTCCAAGAGACCCAGTACTTC
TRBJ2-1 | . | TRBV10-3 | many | CAISESIPGPRNSYNEQFF | TGTGCCATCAGTGAGTCCATACCGGGACCAAGAAACTCCTACAATGAGCAGTTCTTC
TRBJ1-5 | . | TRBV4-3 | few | CASSQVWGGYQPQHF | TGCGCCAGCAGCCAAGTGTGGGGTGGTTATCAGCCCCAGCATTTT
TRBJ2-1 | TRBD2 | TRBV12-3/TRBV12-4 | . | CASSTPGLAGAYNEQFF | TGTGCCAGCAGTACTCCCGGACTAGCGGGAGCGTACAATGAGCAGTTCTTC
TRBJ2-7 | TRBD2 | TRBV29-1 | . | CSVVPAGAEQYF | TGCAGCGTTGTTCCAGCGGGAGCCGAGCAGTACTTC
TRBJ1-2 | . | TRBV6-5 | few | CASSYRGGYGYTF | TGTGCCAGCAGTTACAGAGGGGGCTATGGCTACACCTTC
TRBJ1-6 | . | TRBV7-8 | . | CASSVMGFGYPLHF | TGTGCCAGCAGCGTAATGGGCTTCGGATATCCCCTCCACTTT
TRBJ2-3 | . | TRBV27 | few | CASSLNGRGLTDTQYF | TGTGCCAGCAGTTTAAACGGGAGAGGTCTCACAGATACGCAGTATTTT
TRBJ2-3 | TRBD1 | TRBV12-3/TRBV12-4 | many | CASSIRDRKSTDTQYF | TGTGCCAGCAGTATCCGGGACAGAAAGAGCACAGATACGCAGTATTTT
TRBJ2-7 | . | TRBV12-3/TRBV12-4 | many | CASSFSPYEQYF | TGTGCCAGCAGCTTCAGCCCCTACGAGCAGTACTTC
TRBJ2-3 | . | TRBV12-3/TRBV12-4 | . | CASSLAPHTDTQYF | TGTGCCAGCAGTTTGGCGCCACACACAGATACGCAGTATTTT
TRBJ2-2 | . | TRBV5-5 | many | CASTNNGRYTGELFF | TGTGCCAGCACTAATAACGGACGGTACACCGGGGAGCTGTTTTTT
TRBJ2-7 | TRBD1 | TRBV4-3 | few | CASSQEDRGSAYEQYF | TGCGCCAGCAGCCAAGAGGACAGGGGATCTGCCTACGAGCAGTACTTC
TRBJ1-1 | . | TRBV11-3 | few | CASSLYATRGTEAFF | TGTGCCAGCAGCTTATACGCAACCCGGGGCACTGAAGCTTTCTTT
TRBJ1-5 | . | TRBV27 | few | CASSLSPTLEQPQHF | TGTGCCAGCAGTTTATCCCCGACTCTGGAGCAGCCCCAGCATTTT
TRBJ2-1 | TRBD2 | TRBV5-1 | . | CASSSESGGSYNEQFF | TGCGCCAGCAGCTCGGAGTCCGGGGGGTCCTACAATGAGCAGTTCTTC
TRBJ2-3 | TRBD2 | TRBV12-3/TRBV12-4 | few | CASSAGVDTDTQYF | TGTGCCAGCAGTGCGGGGGTCGACACAGATACGCAGTATTTT
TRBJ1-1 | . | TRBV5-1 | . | CASSWDGYTEAFF | TGCGCCAGCAGCTGGGACGGGTACACTGAAGCTTTCTTT
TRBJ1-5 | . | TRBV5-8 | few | CASSLVVSTEQPQHF | TGTGCCAGCAGCTTGGTAGTTTCGACGGAGCAGCCCCAGCATTTT
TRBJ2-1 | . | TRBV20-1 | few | CSASRSTTYNEQFF | TGCAGTGCTAGTCGGTCAACTACTTACAATGAGCAGTTCTTC
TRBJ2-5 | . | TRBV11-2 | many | CASARTQETQYF | TGTGCCAGTGCCAGGACCCAAGAGACCCAGTACTTC